This TCR beta chain derives from a study of blood T cell repertoires in COVID-19. Study background: Samples of COVID-19 (acute and convalescent) were obtained from the United States, Italy and Spain.

With V trimmed by 5 bases and J by 2 bases, 8 bases remained unmatched. The CDR3 totals 17 residues. Germline CDR1 reads MDHEN; CDR2 reads SYDVKM. The method was immunoSEQ multiplex PCR; TCRdb's version includes in-frame clones alone and lacks a portion of them. The sample includes some 50,000 clones, approximately 85% of them seen just once. The sample consisted of peripheral blood. V gene TRBV28 combines with J gene TRBJ1-6; 8 nucleotides align to TRBD1. This TCR came from a human donor in a cohort sampled during active COVID-19. The donor label of this sample is uncertain. The CDR3 reads CASSLHGQGTYNSPLHF. The CDR3 nucleotides read TGTGCCAGCAGTCTTCACGGACAGGGTACCTATAATTCACCCCTCCACTTT.